This TCR beta chain originates from a study of blood T cell repertoires in COVID-19. About the study: The analysed material was cDNA or gDNA that came from T cells, B-cell-depleted T cells, or PBMCs.

Measured with immunoSEQ multiplex PCR; TCRdb has only the in-frame clones, and not every one. Here the sample spans over 120,000 clones, about 86% being singletons. V lost 2 bases to trimming and J lost 4 bases, with 8 bases between them. CDR1 and CDR2 (germline): LNHDA, SQIVND (reference sequence). This CDR3 contains 13 residues. V usage is TRBV19 and J usage is TRBJ1-1; D perhaps matches TRBD1 (5 bases). The origin of this receptor is a woman aged 45-65 years with active or convalescent COVID-19. Input material: peripheral blood. CDR3 in amino acids: CASSIPQGTEAFF. The CDR3, as DNA: TGTGCCAGTAGTATACCCCAGGGCACTGAAGCTTTCTTT.